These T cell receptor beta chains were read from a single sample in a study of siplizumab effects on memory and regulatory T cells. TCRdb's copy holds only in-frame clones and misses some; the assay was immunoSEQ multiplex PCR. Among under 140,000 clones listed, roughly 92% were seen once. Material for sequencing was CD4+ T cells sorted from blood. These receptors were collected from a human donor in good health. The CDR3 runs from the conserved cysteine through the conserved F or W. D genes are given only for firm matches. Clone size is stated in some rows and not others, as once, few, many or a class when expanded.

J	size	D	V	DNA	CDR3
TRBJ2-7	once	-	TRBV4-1	TGCGCCAGCAAGGGCAGGGTGAACGAGCAGTACTTC	CASKGRVNEQYF
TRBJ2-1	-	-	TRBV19	TGTGCCAGTAGTAAGACGGGGGTCTCCTACAATGAGCAGTTCTTC	CASSKTGVSYNEQFF
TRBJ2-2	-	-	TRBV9	TGTGCCAGCACCGACTACTCGGTGGGGGAGCTGTTTTTT	CASTDYSVGELFF
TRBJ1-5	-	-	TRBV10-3	TGTGCCAGCACAGGGCAGAGCAATCAGCCCCAGCATTTT	CASTGQSNQPQHF
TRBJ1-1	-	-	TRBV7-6	TGTGCCAGCAGCTTAGGAGGGGGAGTTAACACTGAAGCTTTCTTT	CASSLGGGVNTEAFF
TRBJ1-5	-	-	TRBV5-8	TGTGCCAGCAGCTCCCAGCGGTATAGCAATCAGCCCCAGCATTTT	CASSSQRYSNQPQHF
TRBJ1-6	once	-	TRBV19	TGTGCCAGTAGTAGTCGGAGCTCCTATAATTCACCCCTCCACTTT	CASSSRSSYNSPLHF
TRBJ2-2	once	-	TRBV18	TGTGCCAGCTCACCAACTAGCCCCGGGGAGCTGTTTTTT	CASSPTSPGELFF
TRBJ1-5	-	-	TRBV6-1	TGTGCCAGCAACGGACAGCTAAATCAGCCCCAGCATTTT	CASNGQLNQPQHF
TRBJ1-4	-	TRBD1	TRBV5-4	TGTGCCAGCAGCTTAACCGCCGGGACAGGGGTTGAAAAACTGTTTTTT	CASSLTAGTGVEKLFF
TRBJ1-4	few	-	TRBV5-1	TGCGCCAGCAGCTTGTTACGGGCGGGTGAAAAACTGTTTTTT	CASSLLRAGEKLFF
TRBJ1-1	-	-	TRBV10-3	TGTGCCATCAACTCCGCCGGGGTCGCTGAAGCTTTCTTT	CAINSAGVAEAFF
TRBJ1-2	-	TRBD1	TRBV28	TGTGCCAGCAGTCAGACAGGGTCCTATGGCTACACCTTC	CASSQTGSYGYTF
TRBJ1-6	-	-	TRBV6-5	TGTGCCAGCAGCCTAAGAAGGGGCTTGAATTCACCCCTCCACTTT	CASSLRRGLNSPLHF
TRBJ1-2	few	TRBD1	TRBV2	TGTGCCAGCATCAGGACAGGGGTCTATGGCTACACCTTC	CASIRTGVYGYTF
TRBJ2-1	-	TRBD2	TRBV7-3	TGTGCCAGCAGCTTACCGACTAGCGGGAGCTACAATGAGCAGTTCTTC	CASSLPTSGSYNEQFF
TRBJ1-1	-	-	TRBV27	TGTGCCAGCAGTTTATTTGCACCTAACACTGAAGCTTTCTTT	CASSLFAPNTEAFF
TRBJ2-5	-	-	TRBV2	TGTGCCAGCAGTGACAGTCCGAGTGTGACCCAGTACTTC	CASSDSPSVTQYF
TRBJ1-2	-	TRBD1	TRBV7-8	TGTGCCAGCAGGGACCTTAGGGGGCACTATGGCTACACCTTC	CASRDLRGHYGYTF
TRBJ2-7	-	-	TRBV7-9	TGTGCCAGCAGCCCAACGGGCGGCGGGCAGTACTTC	CASSPTGGGQYF
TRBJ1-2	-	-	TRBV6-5	TGTGCCAGCAGTCCCCGGAGCCGGGACCCCTATGGCTACACCTTC	CASSPRSRDPYGYTF
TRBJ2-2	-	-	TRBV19	TGTGCCAGTACCTCGTTGAGGGAGCTGTTTTTT	CASTSLRELFF
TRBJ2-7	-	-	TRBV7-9	TGTGCCAGCACGCGGGACGAACCCTACGAGCAGTACTTC	CASTRDEPYEQYF
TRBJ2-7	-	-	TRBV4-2	TGTGCCAGCAGCCAAGATCGTGCCTCCTACGAGCAGTACTTC	CASSQDRASYEQYF
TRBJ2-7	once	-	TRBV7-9	TGTGCCAGCAGCTTAGCTTGGGCAGTGGGGCCATACGGGGAGCAGTACTTC	CASSLAWAVGPYGEQYF
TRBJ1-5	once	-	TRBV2	TGTGCCAGCAGCCCAGGGGAAGGACAGCCCCAGCATTTT	CASSPGEGQPQHF
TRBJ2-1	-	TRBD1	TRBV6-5	TGTGCCAGCAGTTCGGACAGGGTCTACAATGAGCAGTTCTTC	CASSSDRVYNEQFF
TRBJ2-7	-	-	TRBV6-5	TGTGCCAGCAGTTCACAGGGCCTCTCCTACGAGCAGTACTTC	CASSSQGLSYEQYF
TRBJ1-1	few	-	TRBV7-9	TGTGCCAGCAACTCCCGGGGCCGGAACACTGAAGCTTTCTTT	CASNSRGRNTEAFF
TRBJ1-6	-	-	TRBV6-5	TGTGCCAGCAGCTCCAACGGGAGGGGGAATTCACCCCTCCACTTT	CASSSNGRGNSPLHF
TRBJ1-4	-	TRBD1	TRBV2	TGTGCCAGCAGCCGAGGGGCAGGGGGCTACACAACTAATGAAAAACTGTTTTTT	CASSRGAGGYTTNEKLFF
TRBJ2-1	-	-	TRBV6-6	TGTGCCAGCAGGGGCTACAATGAGCAGTTCTTC	CASRGYNEQFF
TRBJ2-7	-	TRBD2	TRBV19	TGTGCCAGTAGTATCCGGCTAGCGGGAGGCAACTCCTACGAGCAGTACTTC	CASSIRLAGGNSYEQYF